A single T cell receptor beta chain is shown here with its context. Its antigen is still unknown. This sample was included in a study of T cells expressing NK-cell markers. About the study: HCMV serostatus: seven of eight sequenced donors positive, one negative. Overall study results and limits: The study did not resolve the HCMV specificity of expanded NKG2C+ T cell clones.

CDR1 and CDR2 from the germline V gene are LNHDA and SQIVND (reference sequence). This CDR3 spans 13 amino acids. TCRdb reprocessed the 5' RACE reads, with one entry per CDR3 protein and no DNA. The sample has some 150,000 distinct CDR3 sequences. The origin of this receptor is a man between 18 and 29 years old in good health. The chain recombines TRBV19 with TRBJ2-5. Sample: blood T cells: a sorted CD56 or NKG2C T cell subset, CD4+ or CD8+ T cells, or bulk PBMC T cells (not recorded which). The CDR3 loop reads CASRNRPQETQYF.